This TCR beta chain was recorded in a study of T cell changes during pregnancy in multiple sclerosis. CDR1 SEHNR and CDR2 FQNEAQ come from the germline V gene (reference sequence). This CDR3 region has 14 residues. With V trimmed by 5 bases and J by 5 bases, 5 bases remained unmatched. Profiling relied on immunoSEQ multiplex PCR, and the TCRdb table lists in-frame clones only, not all of them. The data contain around 35,000 clones, about nine tenths of them seen just once; the ten biggest clones take up under 15%. This clone occurred once. Sample: CD8+ T cells from peripheral blood mononuclear cells, taken in the first trimester of pregnancy. This receptor was identified in a female donor with multiple sclerosis, enrolled in a pregnancy study. The chain has TRBV7-9 and TRBJ2-2, with 7 bases fitting TRBD1. The CDR3 DNA sequence: TGTGCCAGCAGCCCTAGGGACAGAACCGGGGAGCTGTTTTTT. Its protein is CASSPRDRTGELFF. The whole variable domain, filled in from reference TRBV7-9 and TRBJ2-2, reads DTGVSQNPRHKITKRGQNVTFRCDPISEHNRLYWYRQTLGQGPEFLTYFQNEAQLEKSRLLSDRFSAERPKGSFSTLEIQRTEQGDSAMYLCASSPRDRTGELFFGEGSRLTVL.